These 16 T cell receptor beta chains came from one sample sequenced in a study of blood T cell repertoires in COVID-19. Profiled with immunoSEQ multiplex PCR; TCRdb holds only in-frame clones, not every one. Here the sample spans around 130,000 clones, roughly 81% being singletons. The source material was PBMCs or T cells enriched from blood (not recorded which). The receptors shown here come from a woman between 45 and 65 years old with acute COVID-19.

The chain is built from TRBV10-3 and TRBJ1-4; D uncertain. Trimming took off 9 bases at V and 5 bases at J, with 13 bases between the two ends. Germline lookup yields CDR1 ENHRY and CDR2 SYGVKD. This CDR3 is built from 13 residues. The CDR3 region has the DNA TGTGCCATAGCTATGGGCGGGAATGAAAAACTGTTTTTT. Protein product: CAIAMGGNEKLFF.

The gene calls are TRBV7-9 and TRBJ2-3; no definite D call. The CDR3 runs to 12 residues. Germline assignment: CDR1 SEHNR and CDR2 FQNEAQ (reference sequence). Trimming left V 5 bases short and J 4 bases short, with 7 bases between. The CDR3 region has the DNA TGTGCCAGCAGCCGCGGAGCAGATACGCAGTATTTT. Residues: CASSRGADTQYF.

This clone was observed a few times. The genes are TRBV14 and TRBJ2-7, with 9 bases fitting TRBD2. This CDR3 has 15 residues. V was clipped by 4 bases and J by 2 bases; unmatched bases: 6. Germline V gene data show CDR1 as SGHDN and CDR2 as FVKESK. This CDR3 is CASSLSSGATYEQYF. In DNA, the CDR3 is TGTGCCAGCAGCCTCTCTAGCGGGGCAACCTACGAGCAGTACTTC.

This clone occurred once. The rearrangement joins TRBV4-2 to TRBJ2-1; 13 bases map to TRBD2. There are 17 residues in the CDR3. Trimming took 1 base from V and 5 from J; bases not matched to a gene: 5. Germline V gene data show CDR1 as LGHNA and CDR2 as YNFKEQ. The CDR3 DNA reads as TGTGCCAGCAGCCAAGTAGCAGGACTAGCGGGAGACAATGAGCAGTTCTTC. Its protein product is CASSQVAGLAGDNEQFF.

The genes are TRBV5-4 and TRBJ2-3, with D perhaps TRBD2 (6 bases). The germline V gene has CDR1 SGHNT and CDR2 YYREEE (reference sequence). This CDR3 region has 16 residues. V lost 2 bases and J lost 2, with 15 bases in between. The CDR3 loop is CASSLRRDFNTDTQYF. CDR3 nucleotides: TGTGCCAGCAGCTTAAGGCGGGACTTCAACACAGATACGCAGTATTTT.

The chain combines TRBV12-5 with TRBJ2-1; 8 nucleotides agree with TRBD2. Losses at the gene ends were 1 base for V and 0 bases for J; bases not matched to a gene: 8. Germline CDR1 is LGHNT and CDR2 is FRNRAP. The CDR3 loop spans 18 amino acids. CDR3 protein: CASGLEYSGDSSYNEQFF. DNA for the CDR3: TGTGCTAGTGGTTTGGAATATAGCGGGGATAGCTCCTACAATGAGCAGTTCTTC.

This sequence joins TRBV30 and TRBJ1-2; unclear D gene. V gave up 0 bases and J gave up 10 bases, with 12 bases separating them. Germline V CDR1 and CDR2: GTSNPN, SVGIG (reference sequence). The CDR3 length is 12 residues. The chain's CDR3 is CAWSVPSGSYTF. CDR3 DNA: TGTGCCTGGAGTGTACCTTCCGGTTCCTACACCTTC.

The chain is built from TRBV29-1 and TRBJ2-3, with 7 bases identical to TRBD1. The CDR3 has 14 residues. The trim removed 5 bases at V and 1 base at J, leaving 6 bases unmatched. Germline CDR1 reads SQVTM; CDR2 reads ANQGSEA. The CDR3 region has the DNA TGCAGCGTTCCCCGGACAGGCCGCACAGATACGCAGTATTTT. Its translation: CSVPRTGRTDTQYF.

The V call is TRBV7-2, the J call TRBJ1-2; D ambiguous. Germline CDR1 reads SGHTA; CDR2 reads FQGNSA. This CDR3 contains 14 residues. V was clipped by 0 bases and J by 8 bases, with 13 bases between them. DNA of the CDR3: TGTGCCAGCAGCTTAGCGGCCAGGCGTTTGGGCTACACCTTC. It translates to CASSLAARRLGYTF.

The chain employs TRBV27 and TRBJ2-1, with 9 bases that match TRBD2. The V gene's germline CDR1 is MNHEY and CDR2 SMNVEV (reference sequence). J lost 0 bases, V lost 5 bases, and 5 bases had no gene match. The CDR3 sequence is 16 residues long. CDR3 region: CASSTLAGSSYNEQFF. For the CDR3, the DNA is TGTGCCAGCAGTACTCTAGCGGGAAGCTCCTACAATGAGCAGTTCTTC.

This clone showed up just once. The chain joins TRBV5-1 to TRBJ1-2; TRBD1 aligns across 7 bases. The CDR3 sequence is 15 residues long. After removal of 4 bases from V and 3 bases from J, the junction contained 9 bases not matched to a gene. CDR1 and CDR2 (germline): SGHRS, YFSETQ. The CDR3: CASSTDRVDDYGYTF. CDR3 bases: TGCGCCAGCAGCACAGACAGGGTCGATGACTATGGCTACACCTTC.

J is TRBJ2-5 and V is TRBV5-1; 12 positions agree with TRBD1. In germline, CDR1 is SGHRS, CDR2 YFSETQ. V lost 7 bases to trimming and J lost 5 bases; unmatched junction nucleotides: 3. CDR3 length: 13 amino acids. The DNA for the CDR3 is TGCGCCAGCGGGACAGGGGGCGGGGAGACCCAGTACTTC. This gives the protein CASGTGGGETQYF.

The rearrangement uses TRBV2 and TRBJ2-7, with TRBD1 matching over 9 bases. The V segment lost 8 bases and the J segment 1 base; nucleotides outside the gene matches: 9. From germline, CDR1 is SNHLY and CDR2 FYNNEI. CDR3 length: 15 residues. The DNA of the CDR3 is TGTGCCAGCCATAACGGGGACAGGGAGTCCTACGAGCAGTACTTC. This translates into CASHNGDRESYEQYF.

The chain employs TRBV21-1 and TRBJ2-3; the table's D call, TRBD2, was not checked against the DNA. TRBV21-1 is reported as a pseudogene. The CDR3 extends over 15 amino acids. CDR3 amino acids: CASNCLTPFSYTQYF. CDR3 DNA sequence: TGTGCCAGCAACTGTCTTACCCCATTTTCGTATACGCAGTATTTT.

The CDR3 reads CSVEHSYEQYF. The CDR3 DNA is TGCAGCGTTGAACATTCCTACGAGCAGTACTTC. The rearrangement joins TRBV29-1 to TRBJ2-7; D is uncertain. Trimming took off 2 bases at V and 1 base at J, with 3 bases between the two ends. In germline, CDR1 is SQVTM, CDR2 ANQGSEA. The CDR3 extends over 11 amino acids.

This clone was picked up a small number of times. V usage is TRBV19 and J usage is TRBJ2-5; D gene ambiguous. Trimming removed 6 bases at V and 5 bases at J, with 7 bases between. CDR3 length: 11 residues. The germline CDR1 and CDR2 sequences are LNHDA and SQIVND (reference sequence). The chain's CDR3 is CASRTGETQYF. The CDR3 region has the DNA TGTGCCAGTAGAACCGGGGAGACCCAGTACTTC.